This is a list of T cell receptor beta chains from one sample in a study of cytomegalovirus exposure and HLA in healthy donors. Data came from immunoSEQ multiplex PCR; TCRdb stores just in-frame clones and leaves some out. This sample yields 140,000 to 150,000 clones, of which approximately 94% are seen a single time; about 2% belongs to the top ten. Sequencing used PBMCs. The receptors stem from a man younger than 35 in good health and CMV-seropositive. The CDR3 runs from the conserved cysteine through the conserved F or W. A D gene is named only where the DNA matches it firmly. Some rows have no size entry. The others give once, few or many, or a class for an expanded clone.

-	TRBV4-1	-	TRBJ2-3	TGCGCCAGCAGCCCCAATATTGACGGGATTTACACAGATACGCAGTATTTT	CASSPNIDGIYTDTQYF
-	TRBV7-2	-	TRBJ1-3	TGTGCCAGCAGCTTAGGGGCTGATGGAAACACCATATATTTT	CASSLGADGNTIYF
-	TRBV30	TRBD1	TRBJ2-2	TGTGCCTGGGACAGGGGTATGGCCGGGGAGCTGTTTTTT	CAWDRGMAGELFF
-	TRBV7-8	TRBD1	TRBJ2-5	TGTGCCAGCAGCTTAGAGGAGGACAGGGTGGGGAACCAAGAGACCCAGTACTTC	CASSLEEDRVGNQETQYF
-	TRBV6-6	-	TRBJ2-7	TGTGCCAGCAGTCAACCGGGGGTAACCCGACAGTACTTC	CASSQPGVTRQYF
-	TRBV5-1	TRBD1	TRBJ2-7	TGCGCCAGCAGCCGGGACAGACCACTTTACGAGCAGTACTTC	CASSRDRPLYEQYF
-	TRBV11-2	-	TRBJ2-7	TGTGCCAGCAGCAGTTATAGCCCCGGGACACCAACCTACGAGCAGTACTTC	CASSSYSPGTPTYEQYF
-	TRBV7-9	-	TRBJ1-1	TGTGCCAGCAGCTCCCCTTCCGCCCCGAGGAACACTGAAGCTTTCTTT	CASSSPSAPRNTEAFF
-	TRBV4-1	-	TRBJ2-7	TGCGCCAGCAGCCAAGGCGGCGGGATGGTCTCGCAGGAGCAGTACTTC	CASSQGGGMVSQEQYF
-	TRBV27	-	TRBJ1-6	TGTGCCAGCAGTCCGACAGTCCCACTGGACTATAATTCACCCCTCCACTTT	CASSPTVPLDYNSPLHF
-	TRBV27	TRBD1	TRBJ1-1	TGTGCCAGCGAACCTCAGGGGGCCGGGAAAGATGAAGCTTTCTTT	CASEPQGAGKDEAFF
-	TRBV6-6	TRBD2	TRBJ2-1	TGTGCCAGCACAGCGGGAGCCTACAATGAGCAGTTCTTC	CASTAGAYNEQFF
-	TRBV6-1	TRBD1	TRBJ2-7	TGTGCCAGCAGTGATATTTGGGAGACAGGGAGAGCCTACGAGCAGTACTTC	CASSDIWETGRAYEQYF
-	TRBV11-2	-	TRBJ1-2	TGTGCCAGCAGCTCATTGCACTTCAAAGACAGCGCCCCGCTCACCTTC	CASSSLHFKDSAPLTF
-	TRBV2	-	TRBJ2-1	TGTGCCATAGTTGACAATGAGCAGTTCTTC	CAIVDNEQFF
once	TRBV5-1	-	TRBJ1-6	TGCGCCAGCAGCCCAAACCAGATGACCTATAATTCACCCCTCCACTTT	CASSPNQMTYNSPLHF
-	TRBV27	TRBD2	TRBJ2-1	TGTGCCAGCCAGAGCGGGACCTACAATGAGCAGTTCTTC	CASQSGTYNEQFF
-	TRBV7-9	TRBD1	TRBJ1-2	TGTGCCAGCAGCCCAGGGGGCTGGGATGGCTACACCTTC	CASSPGGWDGYTF
-	TRBV6-5	-	TRBJ1-1	TGTGCCAGCAGTTACTCCCGGTCGAACACTGAAGCTTTCTTT	CASSYSRSNTEAFF
-	TRBV7-3	-	TRBJ2-3	TGTGCCAGCAGCTTAGGGGGGGCTAGGTCAGATACGCAGTATTTT	CASSLGGARSDTQYF
-	TRBV7-9	-	TRBJ1-2	TGTGCCAGCAGCCCTAGGGCGGGGGGAGGCAACTATGGCTACACCTTC	CASSPRAGGGNYGYTF
few	TRBV2	-	TRBJ1-2	TGTGCCAGCAGACTTATGCACAGGACAGCGTTTAACTATGGCTACACCTTC	CASRLMHRTAFNYGYTF
-	TRBV13	-	TRBJ1-1	TGTGCCAGCAGCTTAACCAGGGAAGCTTTCTTT	CASSLTREAFF
once	TRBV19	TRBD1	TRBJ1-2	TGTGCCAGTAGTGCGGGACAGGGCTATGGCTACACCTTC	CASSAGQGYGYTF
-	TRBV7-9	TRBD2	TRBJ2-2	TGTGCCAGCCATATCTATGGACTAGCGGCTACCGGGGAGCTGTTTTTT	CASHIYGLAATGELFF
-	TRBV27	TRBD2	TRBJ2-1	TGTGCCAGCAGTTCCCGGACTAGCGGGAGCGGAGAGCAGTTCTTC	CASSSRTSGSGEQFF
-	TRBV19	-	TRBJ2-1	TGTGCCAGTAGTATAATCCCCGACACAGACAATGAGCAGTTCTTC	CASSIIPDTDNEQFF
-	TRBV9	TRBD1	TRBJ2-7	TGTGCCAGCGGTCTGACAGGGGGATCCGAGCAGTACTTC	CASGLTGGSEQYF
-	TRBV5-1	TRBD1	TRBJ1-4	TGCGCCAGCAGCCCCGGGACAGTTGCAACTAATGAAAAACTGTTTTTT	CASSPGTVATNEKLFF
once	TRBV5-1	TRBD2	TRBJ2-3	TGCGCCAGCAGCGCCAACGGGGGTCTAGCGGGAGTGGGTGATACGCAGTATTTT	CASSANGGLAGVGDTQYF
-	TRBV5-1	TRBD2	TRBJ2-7	TGCGCCAGCAGTTCTAGCGGCTACGAGCAGTACTTC	CASSSSGYEQYF
-	TRBV6-5	TRBD2	TRBJ2-1	TGTGCCAGCGTTGGTGGGACTAGCGGCAATGAGCAGTTCTTC	CASVGGTSGNEQFF
-	TRBV7-9	TRBD1	TRBJ2-3	TGTGCCAGCAGCCTACCCCGACAGGGAACGAGCACAGATACGCAGTATTTT	CASSLPRQGTSTDTQYF
many	TRBV6-1	-	TRBJ1-1	TGTGCCAGTGGTCCCGGGGGGGTAACTGAAGCTTTCTTT	CASGPGGVTEAFF
-	TRBV5-4	-	TRBJ2-3	TGTGCCAGCAGCGGTGAACAGGGAACTAGCACAGATACGCAGTATTTT	CASSGEQGTSTDTQYF
-	TRBV10-3	TRBD2	TRBJ2-7	TGTGCCATCAGTGAGTCGGGGGGAGGGAGGGACGAGCAGTACTTC	CAISESGGGRDEQYF
-	TRBV5-6	TRBD1	TRBJ1-5	TGTGCCAGCAGCTTGAGGGGGCCGAATCAGCCCCAGCATTTT	CASSLRGPNQPQHF
-	TRBV11-2	-	TRBJ2-3	TGTGCCAGCAGCTTAGATCCCTACACAGATACGCAGTATTTT	CASSLDPYTDTQYF
-	TRBV7-7	-	TRBJ2-1	TGTGCCAGCAGCTTAGATAAGGACACCAACAATGAGCAGTTCTTC	CASSLDKDTNNEQFF
-	TRBV4-1	TRBD1	TRBJ2-3	TGCGCCAGCAGCTCCCCGACAGGGCCTCGGACAGATACGCAGTATTTT	CASSSPTGPRTDTQYF
once	TRBV25-1	TRBD1	TRBJ1-1	TGTGCCAGCAGTGAGGCAGGGGGACTCACTGAAGCTTTCTTT	CASSEAGGLTEAFF
-	TRBV27	-	TRBJ2-1	TGTGCCACGCAACCCCTCCGGAGGGCCGCCTACAATGAGCAGTTCTTC	CATQPLRRAAYNEQFF
-	TRBV27	-	TRBJ2-7	TGTGCCAGCAGTTTGCACAGGGGGGGATACGAGCAGTACTTC	CASSLHRGGYEQYF
-	TRBV5-1	TRBD2	TRBJ2-7	TGCGCCAGCAGCCAGGGACTAGCCTCCTACGAGCAGTACTTC	CASSQGLASYEQYF
-	TRBV29-1	TRBD1	TRBJ2-1	TGCAGCGCGGGACAGGATGAGCAGTTCTTC	CSAGQDEQFF
-	TRBV7-9	TRBD1	TRBJ2-7	TGTGCCAGCAGCTCAAACGGGGACAGGTGGACTACCTACGAGCAGTACTTC	CASSSNGDRWTTYEQYF
-	TRBV4-1	TRBD1	TRBJ2-3	TGCGCCAGCAGCCGGGGGCAACAGGGGTCGACAGATACGCAGTATTTT	CASSRGQQGSTDTQYF
once	TRBV5-1	TRBD1	TRBJ1-4	TGCGCCAGCAGCCTGCAGGGGGCTGGTGAAAAACTGTTTTTT	CASSLQGAGEKLFF
-	TRBV7-2	TRBD2	TRBJ2-7	TGTGCCAGCAGCCTACGGACTAGCGGGAGATACGAGCAGTACTTC	CASSLRTSGRYEQYF
-	TRBV5-8	TRBD1	TRBJ1-4	TGTGCCAGCAGCTGGAGTCGGGACAGCAATGAAAAACTGTTTTTT	CASSWSRDSNEKLFF
-	TRBV27	TRBD1	TRBJ1-3	TGTGCCAGCACCCCAGGGGGTTTCTCTGGAAACACCATATATTTT	CASTPGGFSGNTIYF
-	TRBV6-1	-	TRBJ2-2	TGTGCCAGCAGTCCACTGGTTGATGGCGGGGAGCTGTTTTTT	CASSPLVDGGELFF
once	TRBV28	-	TRBJ2-5	TGTGCCAGCAGAGGGGTTATCGGGTCGCGGACCCAAGCGACCCAGTACTTC	CASRGVIGSRTQATQYF
-	TRBV5-4	TRBD1	TRBJ1-2	TGTGCCAGCAGCCAGGACAGGGGGACCTATGGCTACACCTTC	CASSQDRGTYGYTF
-	TRBV6-1	-	TRBJ1-1	TGTGCCAGCAATTTGCAAAGGAGGAACACTGAAGCTTTCTTT	CASNLQRRNTEAFF
-	TRBV27	TRBD1	TRBJ2-2	TGTGCCAGCAGTCCACGACAGGGGTTGAACACCGGGGAGCTGTTTTTT	CASSPRQGLNTGELFF
-	TRBV5-4	-	TRBJ2-7	TGTGCCAGCAGCTTGGCGGAGGAGCAGTACTTC	CASSLAEEQYF
-	TRBV27	TRBD2	TRBJ2-1	TGTGCCAGCACCTCCCGATCGGGTAGCGGGAGATGGTGGGGCAATGAGCAGTTCTTC	CASTSRSGSGRWWGNEQFF